This entry lists 17 T cell receptor beta chains sequenced from one sample in a study of neurological immune-mediated disorders. Each CDR3 protein gets one entry after TCRdb re-called the 5' RACE reads with MiXCR. This table has about 50,000 distinct CDR3 sequences, 16% appearing once. Sequenced sample: PBMCs. Receptors originate from a man aged 60 to 75 in good health.

The chain couples TRBV10-1 to TRBJ1-6; the D is unclear. This CDR3 is built from 23 residues. V lost 4 bases, J lost 8 bases, and 39 bases lay in between. The germline V gene encodes CDR1 WNHNN and CDR2 SYGVQD (reference sequence). The CDR3 protein is CASSVLASLMCLSPRHMDSPLHF. The CDR3 nucleotides are TGCGCCAGCAGTGTTCTCGCCAGCCTCATGTGTCTCTCCCCCCGACACATGGATTCACCCCTCCACTTT.

This chain links TRBV9 with TRBJ2-2; D possibly corresponds to TRBD1 (5 bases). This CDR3 is built from 13 residues. The germline V gene has CDR1 SGDLS and CDR2 YYNGEE. V lost 7 bases and J lost 6, with 13 bases in between. The DNA of the CDR3 is TGTGCCAGCGGATATGACAGTTCCGGGGAGCTGTTTTTT. Residues: CASGYDSSGELFF.

The chain carries TRBV28 and TRBJ2-7; D may match TRBD1 or TRBD2 (5 bases each). The CDR3 has 14 amino acids. V lost 2 bases and J lost 2, with 10 bases in between. The germline CDR1 and CDR2 sequences are MDHEN and SYDVKM. In nucleotides, the CDR3 is TGTGCCAGCAGTTTACGGGTGGGACCCTACGAGCAGTACTTC. Encoded protein: CASSLRVGPYEQYF.

This clonotype was recorded at least ten times. V usage is TRBV29-1 and J usage is TRBJ1-1; the match to TRBD1 covers 8 bases. CDR3 length: 14 amino acids. Per germline, CDR1 SQVTM and CDR2 ANQGSEA. With 6 bases clipped from V and 1 base from J, the junction kept 7 bases outside the gene matches. CDR3 residues: CSVAVGQGNTEAFF. The CDR3 DNA is TGCAGCGTCGCAGTCGGACAGGGGAACACTGAAGCTTTCTTT. Complete variable domain (other parts from reference TRBV29-1 and TRBJ1-1): SAVISQKPSRDICQRGTSLTIQCQVDSQVTMMFWYRQQPGQSLTLIATANQGSEATYESGFVIDKFPISRPNLTFSTLTVSNMSPEDSSIYLCSVAVGQGNTEAFFGQGTRLTVV.

This clonotype was seen at least ten times. The V and J genes are TRBV7-2 and TRBJ2-3; D gene ambiguous. The V end lost 5 bases, the J end lost 5 bases, and 8 bases lay between the germline ends. The germline V gene encodes CDR1 SGHTA and CDR2 FQGNSA. The CDR3 runs 12 residues. The CDR3 is CASSPGEDTQYF. In nucleotides, the CDR3 is TGTGCCAGCAGCCCGGGTGAAGATACGCAGTATTTT.

This clonotype was found many times. The chain is built from TRBV14 and TRBJ2-1; weak D call: TRBD2 (6 bases). V lost 3 bases to trimming and J lost 0 bases, with 9 bases between them. Germline V lookup: CDR1 SGHDN, CDR2 FVKESK. The CDR3 loop spans 15 amino acids. CDR3 protein: CASSHRLVSYNEQFF. DNA of the CDR3: TGTGCCAGCAGCCATCGACTAGTCTCCTACAATGAGCAGTTCTTC.

This clonotype has at least ten counts. The chain links TRBV7-2 to TRBJ2-1; D is unclear. Germline V gene lookup returns CDR1 SGHTA and CDR2 FQGNSA. The V gene lost 1 base and the J gene lost 4 bases, with 5 bases spanning the gap. This CDR3 is built from 13 residues. The CDR3 sequence is CASSLGAYNEQFF. CDR3 DNA sequence: TGTGCCAGCAGCTTAGGGGCGTACAATGAGCAGTTCTTC.

This clonotype showed up many times. The rearrangement uses TRBV7-6 and TRBJ1-1; tentative D call: TRBD1 (6 bases). Germline V gives CDR1 SGHVS, CDR2 FNYEAQ. V was clipped by 4 bases and J by 1 base, with 13 bases between them. CDR3 length equals 15 residues. For the CDR3, the DNA is TGTGCCAGCAGCTCCGCGGGACAACGGAACACTGAAGCTTTCTTT. The encoded protein is CASSSAGQRNTEAFF. Filled out from reference TRBV7-6 and TRBJ1-1, the complete variable domain reads GAGVSQSPRYKVTKRGQDVALRCDPISGHVSLYWYRQALGQGPEFLTYFNYEAQQDKSGLPNDRFSAERPEGSISTLTIQRTEQRDSAMYRCASSSAGQRNTEAFFGQGTRLTVV.

Concerning this clonotype itself: With a much larger clone just one base away, this may be a read error. The chain couples TRBV20-1 to TRBJ2-5, with a possible D match to TRBD2 (6 bases). The CDR3 loop spans 14 amino acids. The germline V gene has CDR1 DFQATT and CDR2 SNEGSKA (reference sequence). V gave up 3 bases and J gave up 5 bases, with 16 bases separating them. CDR3 in amino acids: CSARGQWGEETQYF. The CDR3 DNA sequence: TGCAGTGCTAGGGGCCAGTGGGGGGAGGAGACCCAGTACTTC.

This clonotype was seen at least ten times. The CDR3, as DNA: TGTGCCAGCAGCGAAACGGGACTAGCGGGTACGCAGTATTTT. Amino acids: CASSETGLAGTQYF. The chain uses TRBV7-2 and TRBJ2-3, with 12 bases that match TRBD2. CDR1 and CDR2 (germline): SGHTA, FQGNSA. V was pared by 5 bases and J by 8 bases, with 5 bases of the junction left unmatched. This CDR3 contains 14 residues.

This clonotype was detected ten times or more. The rearrangement uses TRBV30 and TRBJ2-7, with D unresolved. This CDR3 region has 13 residues. Germline V gives CDR1 GTSNPN, CDR2 SVGIG (reference sequence). V lost 0 bases and J 9 bases, leaving 15 bases between the germline ends. CDR3 in amino acids: CAWSVQRPAGQYF. The CDR3 DNA sequence: TGTGCCTGGAGTGTACAAAGGCCCGCCGGGCAGTACTTC.

This clonotype was recorded many times. The rearrangement links TRBV7-2 to TRBJ2-1; 11 positions match TRBD2. In germline, CDR1 is SGHTA, CDR2 FQGNSA. The CDR3 sequence is 15 residues long. The V and J ends lost 5 bases and 8 bases, in that order; junction bases with no gene match: 8. This chain's CDR3 is CASSPLAGVGYEQFF. In nucleotides, the CDR3 is TGTGCCAGCAGCCCACTAGCGGGAGTCGGCTATGAGCAGTTCTTC.

This clonotype was picked up one time. The V call is TRBV29-1, the J call TRBJ1-1; a possible D gene is TRBD1 (5 bases). From germline, CDR1 is SQVTM and CDR2 ANQGSEA. V dropped 1 base and J dropped 6 bases, with 6 bases sitting between them. CDR3 size: 11 residues. Here the CDR3 DNA reads TGCAGCGTTGAAGGGGGCGCTGAAGCTTTCTTT. Translation: CSVEGGAEAFF.

This clonotype was observed at least ten times. An end of the junction differs from the germline gene, which may be a read error. The rearrangement joins TRBV29-1 to TRBJ1-2; 8 bases are a match to TRBD1. The CDR3 extends over 12 amino acids. Germline-derived CDR1 and CDR2 are SQVTM and ANQGSEA. This chain's CDR3 is CSVRGQEYGNTF. CDR3 DNA: TGCAGCGTTAGGGGACAGGAATATGGCAACACCTTC.

This sequence joins TRBV4-3 and TRBJ2-3; D remains unclear. Per germline, CDR1 LGHNA and CDR2 YSLEER. Trimming took 3 bases from V and 0 from J, leaving 7 bases between them. The CDR3 has 14 residues. Here the CDR3 DNA reads TGCGCCAGCAGCCAGGGATATAGCACAGATACGCAGTATTTT. Its translation is CASSQGYSTDTQYF.

This clonotype has a count of ten or more. The chain combines TRBV7-2 with TRBJ2-7; tentative D call: TRBD2 (6 bases). The ends were cut back, 5 bases at V and 3 bases at J, with 8 bases in the middle. The V gene's germline CDR1 is SGHTA and CDR2 FQGNSA. The CDR3 spans 12 residues. CDR3 protein: CASSHGSYEQYF. DNA of the CDR3: TGTGCCAGCAGCCACGGGAGCTACGAGCAGTACTTC.

In this sample, this clonotype turned up many times. This rearrangement joins TRBV4-1 to TRBJ1-5; D is unresolved. The ends were cut back, 0 bases at V and 10 bases at J, with 10 bases in the middle. Germline assignment: CDR1 MGHRA and CDR2 YSYEKL. The CDR3 consists of 13 residues. The CDR3 loop reads CASSQDPGRPQHF. The CDR3 DNA reads as TGCGCCAGCAGCCAAGACCCCGGGCGCCCCCAGCATTTT.